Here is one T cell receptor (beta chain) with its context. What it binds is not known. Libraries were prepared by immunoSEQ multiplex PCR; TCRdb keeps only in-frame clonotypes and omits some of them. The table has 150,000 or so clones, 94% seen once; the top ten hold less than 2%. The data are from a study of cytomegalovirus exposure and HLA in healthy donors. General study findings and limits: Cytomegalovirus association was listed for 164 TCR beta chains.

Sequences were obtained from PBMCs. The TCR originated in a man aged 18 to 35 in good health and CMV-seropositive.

The CDR3 nucleotides read TGTGCCAGCAGCCCCAGGGGCCTAACAGATACGCAGTATTTT. Its translation: CASSPRGLTDTQYF. V usage is TRBV7-9 and J usage is TRBJ2-3; tentative D call: TRBD1 (6 bases). This CDR3 comprises 14 residues. The V end was cut by 5 bases, the J end by 3 bases, with 12 bases between. Looked up from germline, CDR1 is SEHNR and CDR2 is FQNEAQ (reference sequence).